This record covers a single T cell receptor beta chain. Per the original methods: Amplification of reference gene primers was used by the study to estimate nucleated cell counts. Assay: immunoSEQ multiplex PCR; the TCRdb copy retains only in-frame clones and omits some. D and trimming come from the DNA, and the V and J calls and clone size come from that table. The data contain some 200,000 clones, roughly 84% of them seen just once; the ten biggest clones take up approximately 2.4%. The V and J ends lost 6 bases and 0 bases, in that order; junction bases with no gene match: 3. CDR3 length equals 15 residues. CDR1 is MRHNA, CDR2 SNTAGT, per germline. The data originate from a study of blood T cell repertoires in COVID-19. Study-level background: The study drew acute and convalescent COVID-19 samples from the United States, Italy and Spain. Sources were T cells, B-cell-depleted T cells, or PBMCs; the material itself was cDNA or gDNA.

The rearrangement links TRBV6-4 to TRBJ2-2; 8 bases are a match to TRBD1. This clonotype was obtained from a human donor with acute or convalescent COVID-19. The donor label of this sample is uncertain. The source material was peripheral blood. The CDR3 here is CASSPDRANTGELFF. The CDR3, as DNA: TGTGCCAGCAGCCCGGACAGGGCGAACACCGGGGAGCTGTTTTTT.